This T cell receptor beta chain was sequenced during a study of vaccination effects on CD4 cells after COVID-19. Overall study: The median interval between the second dose and post-vaccine sampling was 72 days.

Comment on this clone: Its antigen remains unidentified.

Sequenced by immunoSEQ multiplex PCR; TCRdb stores in-frame clones only, minus some. The sample includes nearly 30,000 clones, 65% to 90% of them seen just once. ViraFEST used viral peptide pools to expand antigen-specific CD4+ T cells before sequencing. Scientists isolated CD4+ T cells after an approximately ten-day culture period ended. Two-dose BNT162b2 or mRNA-1273 vaccination was given to participants. Replacing half the medium with IL-2 medium was done on days 3 and 7. General observations from the study: Late after vaccination, infection- and vaccine-induced clones showed marked clonal contraction.

This CDR3 has 12 residues. Germline V CDR1 and CDR2: SNHLY, FYNNEI. Trimming pared 8 bases from V and 0 bases from J, leaving 5 bases between. V is TRBV2 and J is TRBJ1-3; no clear D. This TCR derives from a human donor who received a COVID-19 vaccine. Some clones in this sample may be carry-over from other donors' samples. This specimen was CD4+ T cells from PBMCs cultured with SARS-CoV-2 spike peptides, taken after COVID-19 vaccination. CDR3 sequence reads: CASLVSGNTIYF. In DNA, the CDR3 is TGTGCCAGCCTGGTCTCTGGAAACACCATATATTTT.